This T cell receptor (beta chain) originates from a study of T cell responses to AZD1222 COVID-19 vaccine (dated by TCRdb to the early 2020s). Turning to the overall study: AZD1222 recipients given second doses at about 4 weeks or at about 12 weeks were pooled, since spike-specific TCR depth and breadth were not found to differ between the two schedules. TCR sequencing covered fewer than 250 trial participants: 200 to 210 given two doses of AZD1222 and 26 given two doses of MenACWY control vaccine. Enrollment into the trials was organized by age into subgroups of 18-55, 56-69 and 70-plus years, and those subgroups contained around 150, 28 and 57 TCR-sequenced participants, respectively. Findings and caveats that apply to the study as a whole: Conclusions about previously exposed vaccinees are limited because only six or seven AZD1222 recipients were SARS-CoV-2 seropositive at baseline. A significant rise in spike-specific TCR breadth and depth was observed after two AZD1222 doses relative to day 0 and relative to MenACWY recipients. In the small 56-69-year group, the increase in depth fell short of significance, most likely because of low power. Reportedly, close to half of the unique spike-specific TCRs recognized epitopes lying outside the regions that are mutated in the B.1.351 and B.1.1.7 variants. Most participants were white British and females outnumbered males, and the authors suggested that clonal diversity may have been underestimated. Because no day 14 peak-response samples were available, repertoires were characterized only after the peak T cell response. CD4 TCRs associated with the vaccine covered the entire spike protein, and the dominant responses were in regions 160-218 and 743-854.

The time point label for this specimen denotes: baseline before first vaccination. The vaccinee samples were drawn from two UK trials, COV001 and COV002, one of which was a single-blind randomized controlled phase 2/3 trial testing AZD1222 (ChAdOx1 nCoV-19) in healthy adults. Trial participant PBMC samples were collected at day 0 and day 28 after the second dose for TCRbeta chain sequencing. The CDR3 regions of human TCRbeta chains were subjected to immunosequencing. Regarding the original processing steps: Repertoire TCRs were checked for matches against a reference library of SARS-CoV-2-specific TCRs that had been generated using the MIRA antigen-specificity platform. Breadth was defined as the fraction of unique TCRs that were SARS-CoV-2-associated, and depth was defined as the fraction of total T cells that were SARS-CoV-2-associated. Each spike-specific TCR was assigned to its reactive spike region and to a CD4 or CD8 class using the MIRA data. Log10-transformed breadth and depth values were compared by one-way ANOVA with Sidak's multiple comparisons tests. TCRdb's version of the immuneACCESS table is confined to in-frame rearrangements and falls short of the full clone set. An unresolved V gene accounts for under half of the shortfall where checked; the remainder is of unknown origin. V, J and clone size are those of that table, while D and trimming were read from the DNA. For this sample the table gives about 150,000 clones, of which over 90% were detected only once. The ten top clones hold under 6.5% of the sample.

As regards this clone: This clone's antigen is unknown. No base qualities exist here, and no much larger clone lies one base off it.

CDR1 and CDR2 were assigned from the germline V gene as SGHVS and FQNEAQ. The trim is 5 bases for V and 0 bases for J, with a gap of 8 bases between the germline ends. From cysteine to phenylalanine, the CDR3 is 14 amino acids long. CDR3 DNA is the only sequence kept; it has 42 bases, read in frame from the first base. The receptor was derived from an adult in good health. The chain is assembled from TRBV7-8 and TRBJ1-3, with the identity of the D gene unclear. The input for sequencing was peripheral blood, taken on day 0 of AZD1222 vaccination. In nucleotides, the sequence is TGTGCCAGCAGCCTCCCGTCCTCTGGAAACACCATATATTTT. Its amino acids are CASSLPSSGNTIYF.